The 19 T cell receptor beta chains listed next were all sequenced from one sample in a study of cytomegalovirus exposure and HLA in healthy donors. PCR used 60 Vbeta primers and 13 Jbeta primers. The repertoire was sequenced with immunoSEQ multiplex PCR; TCRdb's copy has only in-frame clones and lacks some. The repertoire consists of approximately 90,000 clones, with 85% occurring once and the leading ten covering 6.5% to 8.5%. The sample consisted of PBMCs. These receptors were collected from a man aged 35-49 years in good health and CMV-seropositive.

The chain combines TRBV19 with TRBJ2-1, with D perhaps matching TRBD1 (6 bases). The CDR3 runs to 12 residues. Trimming left V 10 bases short and J 3 bases short, with 10 bases between. Germline V gene sequence: CDR1 LNHDA, CDR2 SQIVND (reference sequence). In nucleotides, the CDR3 is TGTGCCATTCAGACAGGCTACAATGAGCAGTTCTTC. Its protein is CAIQTGYNEQFF. Drawing the rest from reference TRBV19 and TRBJ2-1, the complete variable domain is DGGITQSPKYLFRKEGQNVTLSCEQNLNHDAMYWYRQDPGQGLRLIYYSQIVNDFQKGDIAEGYSVSREKKESFPLTVTSAQKNPTAFYLCAIQTGYNEQFFGPGTRLTVL.

This chain links TRBV6-1 with TRBJ2-7; D is unclear. This CDR3 is built from 14 residues. Per germline, CDR1 MNHNS and CDR2 SASEGT. Trimming shortened V by 6 bases and J by 2 bases, and 14 bases separated the two germline ends. This CDR3 is CASRAARYPYEQYF. Here the CDR3 DNA reads TGTGCCAGCAGGGCAGCGCGGTACCCCTACGAGCAGTACTTC.

V gene TRBV5-6 combines with J gene TRBJ2-2; maybe TRBD2 (6 bases). Germline-derived CDR1 and CDR2 are SGHDT and YYEEEE. The CDR3 contains 16 residues. The ends were cut back, 0 bases at V and 3 bases at J, with 12 bases in the middle. CDR3 sequence: CASSLDRGTYTGELFF. For the CDR3, the DNA is TGTGCCAGCAGCTTGGATCGGGGGACCTACACCGGGGAGCTGTTTTTT.

The gene calls are TRBV11-3 and TRBJ2-7; D perhaps matches TRBD2 (5 bases). CDR1 and CDR2 (germline): SGHNT, YENEEA. CDR3 length: 13 amino acids. Deletions cut 6 bases from V and 2 bases from J, with 11 bases between. The DNA for the CDR3 is TGTGCCAGCAGTCCCGGGATCGCCTACGAGCAGTACTTC. Translating it yields CASSPGIAYEQYF.

This chain connects TRBV6-1 to TRBJ2-1, with TRBD2 identical over 13 bases. Losses at the gene ends were 7 bases for V and 8 bases for J; bases not matched to a gene: 8. The CDR3 has 15 amino acids. The germline V gene has CDR1 MNHNS and CDR2 SASEGT. CDR3 DNA: TGTGCCAGCAACCCTACTAGCGGGGGGGGCTATGAGCAGTTCTTC. Its translation: CASNPTSGGGYEQFF.

Here the CDR3 DNA reads TGCGCCAGCAGCTTGGTAGCGGGGGACTACAATGAGCAGTTCTTC. Protein product: CASSLVAGDYNEQFF. The chain couples TRBV5-1 to TRBJ2-1; 9 nucleotides align to TRBD2. The CDR3 is 15 residues long. V dropped 0 bases and J dropped 3; count of bases not matched to a gene: 1. From germline, CDR1 is SGHRS and CDR2 YFSETQ.

The gene calls are TRBV28 and TRBJ2-1; D unclear. This CDR3 region has 14 residues. CDR1 is MDHEN, CDR2 SYDVKM, per germline. Between the trimmed V and J ends, which lost 6 bases and 2 bases, there was a span of 11 bases. In DNA, the CDR3 is TGTGCCAGCAGGGAGTACACTCCCTACAATGAGCAGTTCTTC. It is translated as CASREYTPYNEQFF.

The V call is TRBV6-5, the J call TRBJ2-6; 8 nucleotides align to TRBD1. Germline V gene data show CDR1 as MNHEY and CDR2 as SVGAGI. V was clipped by 2 bases and J by 11 bases; unmatched bases: 5. CDR3 length: 14 residues. CDR3 nucleotides: TGTGCCAGCAGTTACGGTGACAGGGGAGACGTCCTGACTTTC. Its translation is CASSYGDRGDVLTF.

The chain has TRBV7-9 and TRBJ2-3; 10 positions match TRBD1. The CDR3 spans 16 residues. Germline assignment: CDR1 SEHNR and CDR2 FQNEAQ (reference sequence). With 4 bases clipped from V and 4 bases from J, the junction kept 8 bases outside the gene matches. The chain's CDR3 is CASSSLDRGGPDTQYF. Written as DNA, the CDR3 is TGTGCCAGCAGCTCTCTGGACAGGGGGGGACCAGATACGCAGTATTTT. The variable domain in full, completed from reference TRBV7-9 and TRBJ2-3, reads DTGVSQNPRHKITKRGQNVTFRCDPISEHNRLYWYRQTLGQGPEFLTYFQNEAQLEKSRLLSDRFSAERPKGSFSTLEIQRTEQGDSAMYLCASSSLDRGGPDTQYFGPGTRLTVL.

The chain has TRBV19 and TRBJ1-6; tentatively, D is TRBD1 (5 bases). Germline lookup yields CDR1 LNHDA and CDR2 SQIVND (reference sequence). The CDR3 is 14 residues long. The V end lost 4 bases, the J end lost 11 bases, and 15 bases lay between the germline ends. The chain's CDR3 is CASSTDQPGPPLHF. The CDR3 DNA follows: TGTGCCAGTAGTACGGACCAGCCAGGGCCACCCCTCCACTTT.

The CDR3 sequence is CSGKQGIGTEAFF. The CDR3 region has the DNA TGCAGCGGTAAACAGGGCATAGGGACTGAAGCTTTCTTT. V usage is TRBV29-1 and J usage is TRBJ1-1; maybe TRBD1 (6 bases). The CDR3 has 13 amino acids. Deletions cut 7 bases from V and 5 bases from J, with 17 bases between. Looked up from germline, CDR1 is SQVTM and CDR2 is ANQGSEA. The whole variable domain, filled in from reference TRBV29-1 and TRBJ1-1, reads SAVISQKPSRDICQRGTSLTIQCQVDSQVTMMFWYRQQPGQSLTLIATANQGSEATYESGFVIDKFPISRPNLTFSTLTVSNMSPEDSSIYLCSGKQGIGTEAFFGQGTRLTVV.

The chain has TRBV28 and TRBJ2-2; 11 bases are a match to TRBD2. J lost 9 bases, V lost 3 bases, and 3 bases had no gene match. The CDR3 extends over 14 amino acids. Germline V gene lookup returns CDR1 MDHEN and CDR2 SYDVKM. CDR3 nucleotide sequence: TGTGCCAGCAGTTTCGGGACTAGCGGCCGGGAGCTGTTTTTT. Translation gives CASSFGTSGRELFF.

V gene TRBV19 combines with J gene TRBJ1-4; 8 nucleotides line up with TRBD1. The V gene's germline CDR1 is LNHDA and CDR2 SQIVND (reference sequence). Unmatched junction bases numbered 7, after V lost 5 bases and J lost 5 bases. This CDR3 is built from 15 residues. CDR3 amino acids: CASSPWTGWNEKLFF. CDR3 DNA: TGTGCCAGTAGTCCCTGGACAGGGTGGAATGAAAAACTGTTTTTT.

V is TRBV19 and J is TRBJ1-1; TRBD1 is a possible D gene (5 bases). Trimming pared 2 bases from V and 4 bases from J, leaving 8 bases between. There are 13 residues in the CDR3. Germline CDR1 LNHDA, CDR2 SQIVND (reference sequence). CDR3 sequence reads: CASSILQGTEAFF. The CDR3 region has the DNA TGTGCCAGTAGTATACTCCAGGGCACTGAAGCTTTCTTT.

This sequence joins TRBV5-6 and TRBJ2-5, with 9 nucleotides matching TRBD2. After removal of 0 bases from V and 7 bases from J, the junction contained 4 bases not matched to a gene. CDR3 length: 14 amino acids. The germline V gene has CDR1 SGHDT and CDR2 YYEEEE. CDR3 nucleotides: TGTGCCAGCAGCTTGGTAGCGGGAGAGGGGACCCAGTACTTC. It is translated as CASSLVAGEGTQYF.

This rearrangement joins TRBV5-1 to TRBJ2-5; 8 nucleotides align to TRBD2. CDR3 size: 16 residues. In germline, CDR1 is SGHRS, CDR2 YFSETQ. Losses at the gene ends were 3 bases for V and 4 bases for J; bases not matched to a gene: 11. CDR3 region: CASSSLLAADGETQYF. CDR3 in DNA: TGCGCCAGCAGCTCTTTACTAGCGGCCGATGGAGAGACCCAGTACTTC.

The chain uses TRBV5-1 and TRBJ2-1; 11 positions agree with TRBD2. Losses at the gene ends were 4 bases for V and 3 bases for J; bases not matched to a gene: 3. Germline V CDR1 and CDR2: SGHRS, YFSETQ. The CDR3 consists of 15 residues. The CDR3 DNA sequence: TGCGCCAGCAGCACAGGACTAGCGGGCTACAATGAGCAGTTCTTC. Translated: CASSTGLAGYNEQFF.

CDR3 bases: TGTGCCAGCAGCTTAGATGGGGGATGGGGACAGCGCTACGAGCAGTACTTC. Its protein product is CASSLDGGWGQRYEQYF. This chain uses TRBV7-8 with TRBJ2-7; 7 bases align to TRBD1. The CDR3 extends over 17 amino acids. Looked up from germline, CDR1 is SGHVS and CDR2 is FQNEAQ. V lost 1 base and J lost 3; bases outside the gene matches: 12.

This clone has only one observation. The chain is built from TRBV28 and TRBJ2-1; possibly TRBD2 for D (7 bases). The CDR3 consists of 13 residues. V dropped 8 bases and J dropped 5 bases, with 13 bases sitting between them. Germline V gene sequence: CDR1 MDHEN, CDR2 SYDVKM. The CDR3 DNA is TGTGCCAGCCAACAGGGAGGGCACAATGAGCAGTTCTTC. Protein sequence: CASQQGGHNEQFF. The variable domain in full, completed from reference TRBV28 and TRBJ2-1, reads DVKVTQSSRYLVKRTGEKVFLECVQDMDHENMFWYRQDPGLGLRLIYFSYDVKMKEKGDIPEGYSVSREKKERFSLILESASTNQTSMYLCASQQGGHNEQFFGPGTRLTVL.